This T cell receptor beta chain originates from a study of blood T cell repertoires in COVID-19. Looking at the study overall: T cells, B-cell-depleted T cells, or PBMCs supplied cDNA or gDNA.

Under the authors' procedure: Amplification with reference gene primers provided the estimates of nucleated cell counts. Generated by immunoSEQ multiplex PCR, the TCRdb table keeps only in-frame clones and is missing some. V, J and clone size derive from that table, while D and trimming were established from the DNA sequence. The sample has about 190,000 clones; around 83% are singletons. The table lists this clone with a count of one. The germline V gene encodes CDR1 SGHTA and CDR2 FQGNSA. V lost 1 base, J lost 8 bases, and 9 bases stayed unmatched. The CDR3 length is 15 residues. This receptor was obtained from a woman aged 40 to 55 with acute or convalescent COVID-19. Sequencing was carried out using peripheral blood. The rearrangement links TRBV7-2 to TRBJ1-2, with 8 bases lining up with TRBD1. The CDR3 DNA reads as TGTGCCAGCAGCTTAGGTTCAGGGGGCGGACGCGGCTACACCTTC. Amino acid sequence: CASSLGSGGGRGYTF.